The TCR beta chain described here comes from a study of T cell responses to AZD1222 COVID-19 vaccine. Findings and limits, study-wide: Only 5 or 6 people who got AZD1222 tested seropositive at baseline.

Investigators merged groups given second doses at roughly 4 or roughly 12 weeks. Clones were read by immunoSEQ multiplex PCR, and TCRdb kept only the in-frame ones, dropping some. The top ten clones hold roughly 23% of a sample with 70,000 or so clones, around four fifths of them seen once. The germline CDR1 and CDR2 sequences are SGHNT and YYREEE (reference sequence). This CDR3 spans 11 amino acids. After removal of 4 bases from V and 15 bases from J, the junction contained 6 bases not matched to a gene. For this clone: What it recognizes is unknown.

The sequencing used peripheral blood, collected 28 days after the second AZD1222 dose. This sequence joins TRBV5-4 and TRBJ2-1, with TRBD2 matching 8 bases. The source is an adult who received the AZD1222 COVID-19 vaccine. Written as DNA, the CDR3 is TGTGCCAGCAGCCCGGGGGGGCCTGCGTTCTTC. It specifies CASSPGGPAFF.